This T cell receptor (beta chain) was recorded in a study of T cell repertoires in cytomegalovirus infection (dated by TCRdb to about 2019). For the wider study: The peptide stimulations were aimed at well-studied HLA-B-restricted epitopes as well as recently identified HLA-C-restricted CMV epitopes, whose presentation resists viral immunomodulation. The HLA type of each donor mattered for the analysis, because public TCR beta signatures pointed to carriage of CMV infection along with the matching HLA type.

What the treatment or condition label conveys for this sample: in vitro stimulation with specific CMV peptide epitopes to enrich CMV-specific T cells. Via the germline V gene, CDR1 is SGHTA and CDR2 FQGNSA. The CDR3 spans 16 residues, from the cysteine through the phenylalanine. The sequence is cut down to CDR3 DNA, 48 bases in frame from base 1. V is pared back by 2 bases and J by 5 bases, with 19 bases lying between the germline termini. Instrument on record: Illumina HiSeq 1500. The public reads were run again by TCRdb, first through fastp at Q25 and then through MiXCR, and only productive beta chains were kept. Under each unique CDR3 protein, matching rows form one entry showing the most common genes and DNA. This sample holds tens of thousands of distinct CDR3 sequences; roughly a fifth were observed only once. Of the sample, around 27% is held by the ten largest clones. With regard to this clonotype: The specificity of this receptor is unknown. Base-call qualities are not available, and no considerably larger clone is one nucleotide away.

Study-level results and caveats: Cumulative frequency of public TCR beta family members discriminated carriers of CMV infection plus the relevant HLA type in this cohort and an independent approximately 370-donor cohort. In the ex vivo response, HLA-C-restricted CMV-specific TCR beta clonotypes were dominant, and in two of eight donors the single most frequent clonotype came from this HLA-C-restricted group.

The sample in question was CD8+ T cells from cultured PBMCs, obtained from culture after CMV antigen stimulation. The source is a human donor in good health (CMV status not recorded). Some clones in this sample may be carry-over from other donors' samples. The chain was built from TRBV7-2 and TRBJ2-7; no D gene is confidently identified. The nucleotides are TGTGCCAGCAGCTTAAACGCCCTTAGAGGCGAAAACGAGCAGTACTTC. This translates into CASSLNALRGENEQYF.